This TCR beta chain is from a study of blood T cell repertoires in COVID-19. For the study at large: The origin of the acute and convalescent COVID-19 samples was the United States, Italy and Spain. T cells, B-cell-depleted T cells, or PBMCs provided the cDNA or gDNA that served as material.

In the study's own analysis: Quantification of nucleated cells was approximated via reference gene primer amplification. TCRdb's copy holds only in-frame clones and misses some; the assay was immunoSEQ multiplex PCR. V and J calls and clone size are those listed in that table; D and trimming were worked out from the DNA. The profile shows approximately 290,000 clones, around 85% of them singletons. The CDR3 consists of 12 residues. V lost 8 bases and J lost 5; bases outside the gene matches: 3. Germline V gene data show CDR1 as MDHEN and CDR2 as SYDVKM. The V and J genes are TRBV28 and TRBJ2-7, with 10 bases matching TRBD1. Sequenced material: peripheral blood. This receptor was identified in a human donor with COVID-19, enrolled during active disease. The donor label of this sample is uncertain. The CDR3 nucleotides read TGTGCCAGCGGACAGGGGGTGGACGAGCAGTACTTC. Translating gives CASGQGVDEQYF. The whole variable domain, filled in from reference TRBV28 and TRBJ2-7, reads DVKVTQSSRYLVKRTGEKVFLECVQDMDHENMFWYRQDPGLGLRLIYFSYDVKMKEKGDIPEGYSVSREKKERFSLILESASTNQTSMYLCASGQGVDEQYFGPGTRLTVT.